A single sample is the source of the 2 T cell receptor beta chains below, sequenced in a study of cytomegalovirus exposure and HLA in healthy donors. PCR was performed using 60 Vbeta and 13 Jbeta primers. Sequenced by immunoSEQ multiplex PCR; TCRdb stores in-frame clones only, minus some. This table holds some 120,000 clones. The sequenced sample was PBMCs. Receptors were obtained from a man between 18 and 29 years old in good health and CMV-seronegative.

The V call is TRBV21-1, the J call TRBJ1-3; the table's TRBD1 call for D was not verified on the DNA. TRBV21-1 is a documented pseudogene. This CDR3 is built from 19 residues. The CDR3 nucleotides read TGTGCCAGCAGCAAAGAACAGGGGGCCCCTCGTAGCTCTGGAAACACCATATATTTT. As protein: CASSKEQGAPRSSGNTIYF.

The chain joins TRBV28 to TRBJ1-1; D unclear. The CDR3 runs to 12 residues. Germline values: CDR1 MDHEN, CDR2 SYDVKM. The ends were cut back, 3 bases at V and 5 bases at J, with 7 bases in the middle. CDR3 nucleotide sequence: TGTGCCAGCAGTTTTCGAGCTACTGAAGCTTTCTTT. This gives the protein CASSFRATEAFF.